The 15 T cell receptor beta chains listed next were all sequenced from one sample in a study of cytomegalovirus exposure and HLA in healthy donors (dated by TCRdb to 2016 to 2017). The method was the immunoSEQ multiplex PCR assay. For the multiplex PCR, a mixture combining 60 forward primers for TCR Vbeta segments and 13 reverse primers for TCR Jbeta segments was used. TCRdb obtained this table from immuneACCESS and retained in-frame rearrangements with V and J assigned. These tables miss some clones; where compared with another copy, unresolved V genes account for less than half of the shortfall, and the remainder is unexplained. The sample profile shows roughly 97,000 clones; around 73% of them were found once. More than 1.5% of the sample lies in the top ten. The sample was PBMCs. These receptors all come from a woman aged 40 to 50 in good health and CMV-seronegative.

The V and J genes are TRBV18 and TRBJ1-5, with D perhaps TRBD1 (5 bases). V was pared by 3 bases and J by 6 bases, with 15 bases between. CDR3 size: 15 residues. The germline V gene has CDR1 KGHSH and CDR2 LQKENI. The CDR3 reads CASSPAPGSSQPQHF. The CDR3, as DNA: TGTGCCAGCTCACCCGCTCCAGGGTCCAGTCAGCCCCAGCATTTT.

The chain carries TRBV5-1 and TRBJ2-7; 7 bases map to TRBD2. The CDR3 is 12 amino acids. Germline V gives CDR1 SGHRS, CDR2 YFSETQ. The V gene end was trimmed by 0 bases and the J gene end by 6 bases; junction bases not matched to a gene: 0. The CDR3 region is CASSLGGGEQYF. CDR3 nucleotides: TGCGCCAGCAGCTTGGGGGGGGGCGAGCAGTACTTC.

The chain couples TRBV7-2 to TRBJ1-2; TRBD1 matches 7 bases. Looked up from germline, CDR1 is SGHTA and CDR2 is FQGNSA. The V segment lost 0 bases and the J segment 4 bases; nucleotides outside the gene matches: 5. The CDR3 contains 15 residues. CDR3 DNA: TGTGCCAGCAGCTTAGCCGGTGGGACAGCCTATGGCTACACCTTC. It encodes CASSLAGGTAYGYTF.

The rearrangement joins TRBV7-9 to TRBJ1-1; D is unresolved. The CDR3 sequence is 13 residues long. Trimming removed 5 bases at V and 11 bases at J, with 18 bases between. Germline V lookup: CDR1 SEHNR, CDR2 FQNEAQ (reference sequence). CDR3 nucleotides: TGTGCCAGCAGCCCCGACGGGAGGGTTCTGGCTTTCTTT. Amino acids: CASSPDGRVLAFF.

The V and J genes are TRBV7-3 and TRBJ1-1; 8 positions match TRBD1. The CDR3 is made up of 15 amino acids. Germline V gene sequence: CDR1 SGHTA, CDR2 FQGTGA. Losses at the gene ends were 4 bases for V and 1 base for J; bases not matched to a gene: 5. CDR3 nucleotide sequence: TGTGCCAGCAGCTCTACCGGACAGGGGAACACTGAAGCTTTCTTT. It is translated as CASSSTGQGNTEAFF. The variable domain in full, completed from reference TRBV7-3 and TRBJ1-1, reads GAGVSQTPSNKVTEKGKYVELRCDPISGHTALYWYRQSLGQGPEFLIYFQGTGAADDSGLPNDRFFAVRPEGSVSTLKIQRTERGDSAVYLCASSSTGQGNTEAFFGQGTRLTVV.

V usage is TRBV15 and J usage is TRBJ1-4; TRBD1 aligns across 10 bases. The V and J ends lost 5 bases and 8 bases, in that order; junction bases with no gene match: 5. The germline V gene has CDR1 LNHNV and CDR2 YYDKDF (reference sequence). The CDR3 extends over 14 amino acids. The DNA of the CDR3 is TGTGCCACCAGCCGGGACAGGGGAGCGGAAAAACTGTTTTTT. Its protein product is CATSRDRGAEKLFF.

The CDR3 loop is CATKDWWESYEQYF. Here the CDR3 DNA reads TGTGCCACCAAGGATTGGTGGGAGTCCTACGAGCAGTACTTC. The chain uses TRBV10-3 and TRBJ2-7; TRBD2 is a possible D gene (5 bases). V was clipped by 10 bases and J by 1 base, with 17 bases between them. CDR3 length equals 14 residues. Germline CDR1 is ENHRY and CDR2 is SYGVKD.

The chain couples TRBV9 to TRBJ2-3; D is unresolved. The CDR3 runs 15 residues. The ends were cut back, 0 bases at V and 1 base at J, with 9 bases in the middle. The germline V gene has CDR1 SGDLS and CDR2 YYNGEE. CDR3 sequence: CASSVGTPGTDTQYF. CDR3 coding DNA: TGTGCCAGCAGCGTAGGAACACCTGGCACAGATACGCAGTATTTT.

The rearrangement joins TRBV27 to TRBJ2-5; the D is unclear. From germline, CDR1 is MNHEY and CDR2 SMNVEV (reference sequence). V was cut by 2 bases and J by 5 bases, with 6 bases left in between. There are 12 residues in the CDR3. This CDR3 is CASSLNGETQYF. CDR3 nucleotides: TGTGCCAGCAGTTTAAACGGGGAGACCCAGTACTTC.

This clone was detected a few times. The chain recombines TRBV30 with TRBJ2-2, with no clear D. Germline lookup yields CDR1 GTSNPN and CDR2 SVGIG (reference sequence). Trimming pared 4 bases from V and 7 bases from J, leaving 10 bases between. CDR3 length equals 12 residues. CDR3 nucleotides: TGTGCCTGGAACTACTTTGGCGGGGAGCTGTTTTTT. Its translation is CAWNYFGGELFF. Based on the CDR3 plus reference TRBV30 and TRBJ2-2, the full variable domain is SQTIHQWPATLVQPVGSPLSLECTVEGTSNPNLYWYRQAAGRGLQLLFYSVGIGQISSEVPQNLSASRPQDRQFILSSKKLLLSDSGFYLCAWNYFGGELFFGEGSRLTVL.

This chain links TRBV28 with TRBJ2-5; no firm D call. The end of the DNA fits TRBJ2-7 better, so the J call may be wrong. The CDR3 length is 11 residues. Germline V gene data show CDR1 as MDHEN and CDR2 as SYDVKM. CDR3 nucleotides: TGTGCCAGCAGGACTGGCTACGAGCAGTACTTC. Translating gives CASRTGYEQYF.

The chain is built from TRBV7-6 and TRBJ2-1, with D perhaps TRBD1 (6 bases). Trimming left V 1 base short and J 2 bases short, with 12 bases between. This CDR3 has 16 amino acids. Germline V gene data show CDR1 as SGHVS and CDR2 as FNYEAQ. CDR3 nucleotides: TGTGCCAGCAGCTTAGGGGGGCACGGACCCTACAATGAGCAGTTCTTC. Its protein product is CASSLGGHGPYNEQFF.

V gene TRBV2 combines with J gene TRBJ2-4; TRBD2 aligns across 12 bases. V gave up 1 base and J gave up 7 bases; unmatched junction bases: 5. Germline CDR1 reads SNHLY; CDR2 reads FYNNEI. The length of the CDR3 is 16 residues. DNA for the CDR3: TGTGCCAGCAGTGAAGGACTAGCGGGAGTATGGAACATTCAGTACTTC. It yields the protein CASSEGLAGVWNIQYF.

V and J are TRBV7-6 and TRBJ2-7; the D gene is possibly TRBD2 (6 bases). Germline V lookup: CDR1 SGHVS, CDR2 FNYEAQ. The CDR3 is 15 amino acids. The V and J ends lost 5 bases and 0 bases respectively, with 14 bases between them. For the CDR3, the DNA is TGTGCCAGCAGCCCCGGACTACCGTACTCCTACGAGCAGTACTTC. Its translation is CASSPGLPYSYEQYF.

For the CDR3, the DNA is TGTGCCAGCGATATAGGAGGGCGGAGATCCTACGAGCAGTACTTC. It is translated as CASDIGGRRSYEQYF. This chain connects TRBV28 to TRBJ2-7, with D possibly matching TRBD2 (6 bases). Trimming cost V 8 bases and J 1 base, with 18 bases left between them. Per the germline V gene, CDR1 is MDHEN and CDR2 is SYDVKM. This CDR3 spans 15 amino acids.